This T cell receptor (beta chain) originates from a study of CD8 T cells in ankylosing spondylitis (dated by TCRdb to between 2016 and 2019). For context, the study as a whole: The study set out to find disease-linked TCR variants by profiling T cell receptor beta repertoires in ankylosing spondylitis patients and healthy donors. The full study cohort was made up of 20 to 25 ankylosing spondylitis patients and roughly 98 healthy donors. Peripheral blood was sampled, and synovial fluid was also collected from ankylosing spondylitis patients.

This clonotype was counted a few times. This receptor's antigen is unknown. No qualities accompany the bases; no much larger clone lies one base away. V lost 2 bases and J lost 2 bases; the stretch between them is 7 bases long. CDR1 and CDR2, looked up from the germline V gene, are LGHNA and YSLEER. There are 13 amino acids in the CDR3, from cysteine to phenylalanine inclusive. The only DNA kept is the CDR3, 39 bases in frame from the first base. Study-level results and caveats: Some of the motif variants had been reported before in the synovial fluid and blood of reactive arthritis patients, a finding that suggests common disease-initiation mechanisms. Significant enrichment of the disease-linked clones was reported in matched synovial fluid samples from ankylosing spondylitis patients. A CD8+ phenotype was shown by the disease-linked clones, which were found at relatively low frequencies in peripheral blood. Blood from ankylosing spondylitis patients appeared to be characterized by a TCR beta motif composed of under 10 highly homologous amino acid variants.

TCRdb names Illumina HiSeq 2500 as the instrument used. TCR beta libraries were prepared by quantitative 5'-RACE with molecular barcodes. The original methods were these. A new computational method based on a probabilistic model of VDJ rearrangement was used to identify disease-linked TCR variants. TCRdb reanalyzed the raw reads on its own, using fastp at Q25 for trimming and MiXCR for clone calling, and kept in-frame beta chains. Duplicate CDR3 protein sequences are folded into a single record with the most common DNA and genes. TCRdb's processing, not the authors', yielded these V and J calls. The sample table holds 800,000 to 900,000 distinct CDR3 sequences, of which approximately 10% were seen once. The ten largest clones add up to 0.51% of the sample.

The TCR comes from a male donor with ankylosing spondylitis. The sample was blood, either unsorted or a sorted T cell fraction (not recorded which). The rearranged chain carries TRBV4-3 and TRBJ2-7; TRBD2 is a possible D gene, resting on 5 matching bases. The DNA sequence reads TGCGCCAGCAGCCAACGGACTGCCTACGAGCAGTACTTC. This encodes CASSQRTAYEQYF.